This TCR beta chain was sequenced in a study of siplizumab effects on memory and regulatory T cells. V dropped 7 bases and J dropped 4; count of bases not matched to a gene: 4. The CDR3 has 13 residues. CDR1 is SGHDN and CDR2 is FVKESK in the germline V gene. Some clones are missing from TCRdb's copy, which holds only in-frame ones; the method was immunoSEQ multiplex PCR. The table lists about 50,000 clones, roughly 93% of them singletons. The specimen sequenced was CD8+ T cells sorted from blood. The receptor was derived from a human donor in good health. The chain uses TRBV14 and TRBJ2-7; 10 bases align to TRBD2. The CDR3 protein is CASTIAGGYEQYF. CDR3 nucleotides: TGTGCCAGCACAATAGCGGGAGGATACGAGCAGTACTTC.